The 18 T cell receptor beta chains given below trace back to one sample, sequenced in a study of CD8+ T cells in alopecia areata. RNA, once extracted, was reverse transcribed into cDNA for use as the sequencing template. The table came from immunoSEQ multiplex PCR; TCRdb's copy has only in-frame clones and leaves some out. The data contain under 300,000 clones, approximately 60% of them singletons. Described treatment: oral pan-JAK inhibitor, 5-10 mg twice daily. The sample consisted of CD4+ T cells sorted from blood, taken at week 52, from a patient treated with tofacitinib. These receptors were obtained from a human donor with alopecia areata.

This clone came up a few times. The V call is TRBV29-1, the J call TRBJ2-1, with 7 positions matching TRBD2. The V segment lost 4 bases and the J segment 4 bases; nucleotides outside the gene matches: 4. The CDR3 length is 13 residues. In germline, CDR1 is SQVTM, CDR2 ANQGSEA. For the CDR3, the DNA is TGCAGCGTTGTGGCTAGCGGATACAATGAGCAGTTCTTC. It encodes CSVVASGYNEQFF.

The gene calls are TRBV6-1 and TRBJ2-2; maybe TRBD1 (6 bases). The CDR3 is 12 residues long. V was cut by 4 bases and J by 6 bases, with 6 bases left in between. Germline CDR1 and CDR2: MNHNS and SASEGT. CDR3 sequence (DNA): TGTGCCAGCAGTGGGGGGCCCGGGGAGCTGTTTTTT. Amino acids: CASSGGPGELFF.

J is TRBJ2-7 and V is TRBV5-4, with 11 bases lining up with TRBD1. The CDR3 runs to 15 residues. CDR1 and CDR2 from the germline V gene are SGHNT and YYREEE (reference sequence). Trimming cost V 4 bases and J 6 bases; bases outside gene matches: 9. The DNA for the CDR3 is TGTGCCAGCAGCATAACGGGACAGGGGGTACGCGAGCAGTACTTC. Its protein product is CASSITGQGVREQYF.

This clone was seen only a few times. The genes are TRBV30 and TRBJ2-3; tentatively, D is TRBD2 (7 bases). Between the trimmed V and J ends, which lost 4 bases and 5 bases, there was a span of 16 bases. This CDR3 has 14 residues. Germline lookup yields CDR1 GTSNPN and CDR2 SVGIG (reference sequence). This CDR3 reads CAWIPRGAVDTQYF. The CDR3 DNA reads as TGTGCCTGGATCCCCCGGGGGGCGGTAGATACGCAGTATTTT.

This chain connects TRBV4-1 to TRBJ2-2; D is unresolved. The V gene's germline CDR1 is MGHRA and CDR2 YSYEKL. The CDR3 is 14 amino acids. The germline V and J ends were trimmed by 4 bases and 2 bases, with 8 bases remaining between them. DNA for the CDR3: TGCGCCAGCAGCCTAGGAGTAAACACCGGGGAGCTGTTTTTT. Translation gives CASSLGVNTGELFF.

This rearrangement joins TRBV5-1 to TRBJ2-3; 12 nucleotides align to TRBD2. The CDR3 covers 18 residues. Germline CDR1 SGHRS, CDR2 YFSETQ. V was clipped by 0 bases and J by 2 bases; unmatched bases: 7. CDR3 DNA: TGCGCCAGCAGCTTGGGCTCGACTAGCGGGGGATTCACAGATACGCAGTATTTT. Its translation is CASSLGSTSGGFTDTQYF. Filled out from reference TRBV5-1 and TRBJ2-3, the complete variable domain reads KAGVTQTPRYLIKTRGQQVTLSCSPISGHRSVSWYQQTPGQGLQFLFEYFSETQRNKGNFPGRFSGRQFSNSRSEMNVSTLELGDSALYLCASSLGSTSGGFTDTQYFGPGTRLTVL.

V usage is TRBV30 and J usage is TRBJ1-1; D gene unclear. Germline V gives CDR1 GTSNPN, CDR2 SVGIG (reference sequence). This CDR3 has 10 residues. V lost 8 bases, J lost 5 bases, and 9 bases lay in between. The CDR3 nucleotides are TGTGCCGGACGGAGGACTGAAGCTTTCTTT. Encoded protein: CAGRRTEAFF.

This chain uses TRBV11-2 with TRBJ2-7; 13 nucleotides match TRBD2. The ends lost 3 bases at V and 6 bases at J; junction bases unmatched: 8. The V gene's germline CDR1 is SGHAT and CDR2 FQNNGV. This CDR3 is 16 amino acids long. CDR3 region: CASSFLPLAGGPEQYF. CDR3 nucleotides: TGTGCCAGCAGCTTTTTACCACTAGCGGGGGGGCCCGAGCAGTACTTC.

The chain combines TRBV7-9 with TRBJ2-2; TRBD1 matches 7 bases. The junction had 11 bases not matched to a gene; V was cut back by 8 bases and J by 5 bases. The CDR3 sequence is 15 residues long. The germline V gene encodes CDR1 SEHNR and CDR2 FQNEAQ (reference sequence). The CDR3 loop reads CASGNRGPLTGELFF. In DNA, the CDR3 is TGTGCCAGCGGAAACAGGGGTCCTCTAACCGGGGAGCTGTTTTTT.

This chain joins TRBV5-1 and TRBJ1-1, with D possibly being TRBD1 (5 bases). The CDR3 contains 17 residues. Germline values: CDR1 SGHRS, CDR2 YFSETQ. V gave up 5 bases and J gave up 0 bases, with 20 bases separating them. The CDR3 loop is CASRTTGTPIMNTEAFF. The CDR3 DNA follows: TGCGCCAGCAGAACTACCGGGACCCCCATCATGAACACTGAAGCTTTCTTT. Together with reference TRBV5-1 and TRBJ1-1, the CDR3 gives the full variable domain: KAGVTQTPRYLIKTRGQQVTLSCSPISGHRSVSWYQQTPGQGLQFLFEYFSETQRNKGNFPGRFSGRQFSNSRSEMNVSTLELGDSALYLCASRTTGTPIMNTEAFFGQGTRLTVV.

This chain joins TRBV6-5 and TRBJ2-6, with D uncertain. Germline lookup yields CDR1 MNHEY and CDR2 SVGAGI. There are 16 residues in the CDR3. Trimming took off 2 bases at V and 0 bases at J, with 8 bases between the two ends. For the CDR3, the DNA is TGTGCCAGCAGTTACCGACACTTCTCTGGGGCCAACGTCCTGACTTTC. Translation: CASSYRHFSGANVLTF.

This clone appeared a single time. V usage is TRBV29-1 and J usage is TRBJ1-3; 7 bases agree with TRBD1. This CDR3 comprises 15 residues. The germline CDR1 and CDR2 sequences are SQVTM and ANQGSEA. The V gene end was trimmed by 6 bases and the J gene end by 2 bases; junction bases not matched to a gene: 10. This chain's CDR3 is CSVLIEGAPGNTIYF. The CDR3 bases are TGCAGCGTACTGATCGAGGGGGCACCTGGAAACACCATATATTTT.

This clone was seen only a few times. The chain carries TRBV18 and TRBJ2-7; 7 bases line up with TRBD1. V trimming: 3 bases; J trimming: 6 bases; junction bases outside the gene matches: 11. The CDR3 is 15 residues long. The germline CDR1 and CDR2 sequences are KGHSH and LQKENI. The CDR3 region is CASSPKTGSGGEQYF. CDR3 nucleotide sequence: TGTGCCAGCTCACCCAAGACAGGGAGCGGAGGCGAGCAGTACTTC.

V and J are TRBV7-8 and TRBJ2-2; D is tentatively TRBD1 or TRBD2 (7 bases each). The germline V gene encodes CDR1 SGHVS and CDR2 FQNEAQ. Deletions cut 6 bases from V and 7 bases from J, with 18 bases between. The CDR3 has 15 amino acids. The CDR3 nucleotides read TGTGCCAGCAGTGGGGAGGGGGCCCTCCTCGGGGAGCTGTTTTTT. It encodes CASSGEGALLGELFF.

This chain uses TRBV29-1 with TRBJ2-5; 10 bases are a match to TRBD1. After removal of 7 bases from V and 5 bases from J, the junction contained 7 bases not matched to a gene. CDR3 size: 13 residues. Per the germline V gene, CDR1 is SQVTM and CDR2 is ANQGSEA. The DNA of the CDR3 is TGCAGCGGAAAGGGACAGGGGAAGGAGACCCAGTACTTC. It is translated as CSGKGQGKETQYF.

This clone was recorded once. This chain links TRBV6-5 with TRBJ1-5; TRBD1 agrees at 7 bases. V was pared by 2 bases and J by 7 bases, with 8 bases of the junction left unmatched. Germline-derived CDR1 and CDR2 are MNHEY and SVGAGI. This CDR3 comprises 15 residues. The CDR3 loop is CASSYARGIGQPQHF. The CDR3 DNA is TGTGCCAGCAGTTACGCCAGGGGGATCGGCCAGCCCCAGCATTTT.

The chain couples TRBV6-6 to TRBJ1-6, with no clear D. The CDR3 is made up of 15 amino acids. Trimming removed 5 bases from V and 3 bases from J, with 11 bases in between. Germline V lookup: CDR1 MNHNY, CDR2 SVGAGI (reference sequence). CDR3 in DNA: TGTGCCAGCAGTCGTGATATAAACTATAATTCACCCCTCCACTTT. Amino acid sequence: CASSRDINYNSPLHF.

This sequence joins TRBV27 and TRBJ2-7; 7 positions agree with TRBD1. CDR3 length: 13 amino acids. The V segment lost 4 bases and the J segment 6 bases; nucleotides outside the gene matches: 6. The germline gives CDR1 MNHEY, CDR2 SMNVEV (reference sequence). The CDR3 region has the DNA TGTGCCAGCAGTTGGAACCGGGACAGCGAGCAGTACTTC. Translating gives CASSWNRDSEQYF.